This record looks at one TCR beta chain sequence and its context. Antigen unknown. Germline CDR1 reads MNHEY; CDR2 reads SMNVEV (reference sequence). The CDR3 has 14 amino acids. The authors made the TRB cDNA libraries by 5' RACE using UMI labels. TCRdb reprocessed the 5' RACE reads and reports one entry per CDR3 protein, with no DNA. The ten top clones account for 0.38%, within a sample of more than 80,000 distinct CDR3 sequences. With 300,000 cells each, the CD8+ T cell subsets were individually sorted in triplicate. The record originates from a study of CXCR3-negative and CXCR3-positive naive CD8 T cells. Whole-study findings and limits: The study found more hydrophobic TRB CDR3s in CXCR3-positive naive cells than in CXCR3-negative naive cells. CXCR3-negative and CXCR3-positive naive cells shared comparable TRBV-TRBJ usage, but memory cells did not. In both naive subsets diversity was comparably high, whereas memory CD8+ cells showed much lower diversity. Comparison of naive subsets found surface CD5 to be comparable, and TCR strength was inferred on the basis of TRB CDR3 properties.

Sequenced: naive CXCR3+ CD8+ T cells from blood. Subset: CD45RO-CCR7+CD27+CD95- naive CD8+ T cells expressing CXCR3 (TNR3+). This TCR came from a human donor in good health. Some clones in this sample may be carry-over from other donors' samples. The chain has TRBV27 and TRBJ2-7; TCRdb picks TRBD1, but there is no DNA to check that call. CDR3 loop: CASRLTGGEYEQYF.